This passage covers 11 T cell receptor beta chains from one sample sequenced in a study of blood T cell repertoires in COVID-19. The data were produced by immunoSEQ multiplex PCR, yet TCRdb's version contains in-frame clones alone and is incomplete. Here the sample spans some 200,000 clones, 88% being singletons. What was sequenced was peripheral blood. Every receptor here comes from a man aged 35-49 years with active or convalescent COVID-19.

The V call is TRBV4-1, the J call TRBJ1-3, with D perhaps TRBD1 (6 bases). The length of the CDR3 is 17 residues. Trimming took 0 bases from V and 1 from J, leaving 13 bases between them. CDR1 is MGHRA, CDR2 YSYEKL, per germline. CDR3 bases: TGCGCCAGCAGCCAAGAGTCAGGGGTTTCTTCTGGAAACACCATATATTTT. This translates into CASSQESGVSSGNTIYF.

J is TRBJ2-7 and V is TRBV6-5; a weak D match, TRBD2 (6 bases). Deletions cut 9 bases from V and 0 bases from J, with 12 bases between. Germline CDR1 is MNHEY and CDR2 is SVGAGI. The CDR3 consists of 13 residues. The CDR3 DNA follows: TGTGCCAGGACAGCGGGTAGCTCCTACGAGCAGTACTTC. Protein sequence: CARTAGSSYEQYF.

This clone was found a few times. CDR3 loop: CATRRVENSPLHF. CDR3 DNA sequence: TGTGCGACACGCAGGGTAGAGAATTCACCCCTCCACTTT. The chain employs TRBV15 and TRBJ1-6; D perhaps matches TRBD1 (5 bases). Germline V lookup: CDR1 LNHNV, CDR2 YYDKDF (reference sequence). This CDR3 has 13 residues.

The V gene is TRBV27, the J gene TRBJ2-7; D remains ambiguous. From germline, CDR1 is MNHEY and CDR2 SMNVEV (reference sequence). Trimming removed 8 bases from V and 4 bases from J, with 6 bases in between. The CDR3 runs to 10 residues. CDR3 DNA: TGTGCCAGCGGCCTTTACGAGCAGTACTTC. Translation: CASGLYEQYF.

V gene TRBV7-2 combines with J gene TRBJ1-3; D gene ambiguous. Trimming cost V 1 base and J 0 bases, with 10 bases left between them. Germline V gives CDR1 SGHTA, CDR2 FQGNSA. CDR3 length: 16 amino acids. CDR3 in DNA: TGTGCCAGCAGCTTAGGGCCCCCAAGCTCTGGAAACACCATATATTTT. Protein product: CASSLGPPSSGNTIYF.

The V gene is TRBV11-3, the J gene TRBJ2-7; 10 positions match TRBD2. The J segment lost 7 bases and the V segment lost 3 bases, leaving 9 bases of the junction unmatched. Germline CDR1 reads SGHNT; CDR2 reads YENEEA. The CDR3 loop spans 15 amino acids. The CDR3 is CASSFALAGVGEQYF. The CDR3 DNA is TGTGCCAGCAGCTTCGCCCTAGCGGGAGTGGGGGAGCAGTACTTC.

This sequence joins TRBV11-3 and TRBJ2-5, with TRBD2 matching 8 bases. The CDR3 has 15 residues. CDR1 SGHNT and CDR2 YENEEA come from the germline V gene. The CDR3 sequence is CATSPGGGRWETQYF. CDR3 in DNA: TGTGCTACCAGCCCGGGGGGCGGGAGGTGGGAGACCCAGTACTTC.

The CDR3 bases are TGTGCCAGTACTAGCGGCGCCCCGGGGACCGGGGAGCTGTTTTTT. It yields the protein CASTSGAPGTGELFF. J is TRBJ2-2 and V is TRBV19; TRBD2 matches 7 bases. Germline loops: CDR1 LNHDA, CDR2 SQIVND (reference sequence). V shed 7 bases, J shed 5 bases, and the junction held 10 bases outside the gene matches. The CDR3 is made up of 15 amino acids. Based on the CDR3 plus reference TRBV19 and TRBJ2-2, the full variable domain is DGGITQSPKYLFRKEGQNVTLSCEQNLNHDAMYWYRQDPGQGLRLIYYSQIVNDFQKGDIAEGYSVSREKKESFPLTVTSAQKNPTAFYLCASTSGAPGTGELFFGEGSRLTVL.

This sequence joins TRBV27 and TRBJ2-7, with TRBD1 identical over 7 bases. With V trimmed by 6 bases and J by 6 bases, 8 bases remained unmatched. The germline V gene has CDR1 MNHEY and CDR2 SMNVEV (reference sequence). The CDR3 contains 13 residues. CDR3 residues: CASSLGDRREQYF. CDR3 in DNA: TGTGCCAGCAGCCTCGGGGACAGACGCGAGCAGTACTTC.

For this clone: The germline gene is not matched at one end of the junction; a read error may be the cause. This chain links TRBV12-3 or TRBV12-4 with TRBJ1-2; the match to TRBD1 covers 9 bases. The CDR3 spans 13 residues. The CDR3 DNA follows: TGTGCCAGCACGGACGCGGGGACAGGGCTCTATGACTTC. It codes for CASTDAGTGLYDF.

The V gene is TRBV18, the J gene TRBJ1-1; D is ambiguous. The CDR3 runs 14 residues. V was shortened by 3 bases and J by 1 base, with 9 bases between the two germline ends. Germline CDR1 is KGHSH and CDR2 is LQKENI. CDR3 bases: TGTGCCAGCTCACCGTGGCGGGAGAACACTGAAGCTTTCTTT. Its translation: CASSPWRENTEAFF.